These 9 T cell receptor beta chains originate from one sample sequenced in a study of monozygotic twins with inflammatory bowel disease. With the 5' RACE reads reprocessed, TCRdb shows one record per CDR3 protein and no DNA. The sample includes approximately 400,000 distinct CDR3 sequences. Sequencing used blood. These receptors came from a human donor with ulcerative colitis or Crohn's disease, or a healthy co-twin of an affected twin (not recorded which).

The chain is built from TRBV7-2 and TRBJ2-1. Germline V gene data show CDR1 as SGHTA and CDR2 as FQGNSA. The CDR3 length is 14 residues. CDR3 residues: CASSTRDYYNEQFF.

V gene TRBV5-1 combines with J gene TRBJ2-2; TCRdb lists TRBD2, though no DNA is available to test this call. The CDR3 runs 17 residues. Germline-derived CDR1 and CDR2 are SGHRS and YFSETQ. The CDR3 is CASSSRTASTSTGELFF.

V is TRBV20-1 and J is TRBJ2-6; the TCRdb D gene call, TRBD1, has no DNA to confirm it. The CDR3 runs to 17 residues. The germline V gene encodes CDR1 DFQATT and CDR2 SNEGSKA (reference sequence). CDR3 protein: CSARPGAGGTGANVLTF.

V usage is TRBV4-2 and J usage is TRBJ2-3. Germline-derived CDR1 and CDR2 are LGHNA and YNFKEQ. The CDR3 length is 15 residues. The CDR3 loop is CASSQDGVAGDTQYF.

The rearrangement uses TRBV2 and TRBJ2-3; the TCRdb D gene call, TRBD1, has no DNA to confirm it. The germline gives CDR1 SNHLY, CDR2 FYNNEI. The CDR3 consists of 18 residues. CDR3 loop: CASSEALNGGANTDTQYF.

This chain links TRBV2 with TRBJ2-2; the D call of TRBD2 rests on TCRdb alone, since no DNA is present to check it. CDR1 SNHLY and CDR2 FYNNEI come from the germline V gene. The CDR3 covers 14 residues. The CDR3 region is CASTGLVNTGELFF.

The rearrangement joins TRBV30 to TRBJ2-7; TCRdb calls TRBD1, which cannot be checked without DNA. From germline, CDR1 is GTSNPN and CDR2 SVGIG (reference sequence). The CDR3 extends over 11 amino acids. The CDR3: CAWRMGGGKYF.

The chain recombines TRBV7-2 with TRBJ2-7; the TCRdb D gene call, TRBD2, has no DNA to confirm it. CDR1 and CDR2 from the germline V gene are SGHTA and FQGNSA. The CDR3 totals 15 residues. The CDR3 sequence: CASSLGGNLPSQQYF.

This rearrangement joins TRBV3-1 to TRBJ1-3; there is no DNA to check the TCRdb D call of TRBD1. Germline CDR1 reads LGHDT; CDR2 reads YNNKEL (reference sequence). The CDR3 length is 15 residues. The CDR3 loop reads CASSQDRQGGNTIYF.